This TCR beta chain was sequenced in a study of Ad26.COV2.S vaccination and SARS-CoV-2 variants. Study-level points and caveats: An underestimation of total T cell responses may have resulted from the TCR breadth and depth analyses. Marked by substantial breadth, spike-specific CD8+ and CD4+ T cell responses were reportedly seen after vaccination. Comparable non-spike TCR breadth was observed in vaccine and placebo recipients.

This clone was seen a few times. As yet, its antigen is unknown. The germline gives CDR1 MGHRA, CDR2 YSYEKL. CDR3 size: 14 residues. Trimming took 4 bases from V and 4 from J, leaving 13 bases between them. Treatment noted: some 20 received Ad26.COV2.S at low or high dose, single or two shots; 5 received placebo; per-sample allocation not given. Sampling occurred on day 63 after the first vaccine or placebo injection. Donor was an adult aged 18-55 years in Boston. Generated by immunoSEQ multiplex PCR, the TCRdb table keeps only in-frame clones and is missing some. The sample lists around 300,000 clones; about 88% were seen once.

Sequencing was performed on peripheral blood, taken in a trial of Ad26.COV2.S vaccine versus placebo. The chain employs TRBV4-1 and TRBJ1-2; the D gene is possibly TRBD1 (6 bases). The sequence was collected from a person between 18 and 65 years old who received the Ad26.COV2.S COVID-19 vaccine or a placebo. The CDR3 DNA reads TGCGCCAGCAGCCTACGGACAGAGCCCTATGGCTACACCTTC. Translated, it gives CASSLRTEPYGYTF.